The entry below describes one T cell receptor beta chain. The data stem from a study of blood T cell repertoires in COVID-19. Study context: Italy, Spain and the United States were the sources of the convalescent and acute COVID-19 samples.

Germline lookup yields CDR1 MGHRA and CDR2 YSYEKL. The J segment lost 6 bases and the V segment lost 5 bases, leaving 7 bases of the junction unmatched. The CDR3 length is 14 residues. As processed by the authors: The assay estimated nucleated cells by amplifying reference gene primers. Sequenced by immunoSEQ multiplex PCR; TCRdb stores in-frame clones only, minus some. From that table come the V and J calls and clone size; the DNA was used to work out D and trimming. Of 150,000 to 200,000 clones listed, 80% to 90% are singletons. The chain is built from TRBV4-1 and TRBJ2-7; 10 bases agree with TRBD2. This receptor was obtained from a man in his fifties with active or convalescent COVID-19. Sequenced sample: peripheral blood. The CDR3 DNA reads TGCGCCAGCAGCACCCCTAGCGGGAGAGGCGAGCAGTACTTC. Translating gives CASSTPSGRGEQYF.